One and the same sample provided the 7 T cell receptor beta chains below, sequenced in a study of T cells in localized non-small cell lung cancer (dated by TCRdb to between 2020 and 2021). Receptors were amplified or captured by the immunoSEQ multiplex PCR assay. This is the immuneACCESS table as TCRdb keeps it, with only in-frame sequences that have V and J called. A part of the clones is gone; compared with another copy, unresolved V genes explain less than half, and the rest is unexplained. For this sample the table gives around 80,000 clones, of which around 80% were detected only once. The ten largest clones represent 15% to 20% of the sample. Sequences were derived from PBMCs, sampled before any cancer treatment. These receptors came from a man aged 40-75 years with stage II squamous cell lung carcinoma.

The chain carries TRBV7-9 and TRBJ2-1, with D perhaps matching TRBD1 (6 bases). Germline CDR1 reads SEHNR; CDR2 reads FQNEAQ (reference sequence). Trimming left V 5 bases short and J 11 bases short, with 19 bases between. The CDR3 has 14 residues. CDR3 in amino acids: CASSPQGPAGKQFF. The DNA for the CDR3 is TGTGCCAGCAGCCCCCAGGGGCCAGCAGGGAAGCAGTTCTTC.

The chain uses TRBV18 and TRBJ1-3, with TRBD1 identical over 11 bases. Germline V lookup: CDR1 KGHSH, CDR2 LQKENI. The CDR3 extends over 16 amino acids. Trimming cost V 0 bases and J 2 bases; bases outside gene matches: 0. The CDR3 sequence: CASSPPGQGAGNTIYF. The CDR3 DNA reads as TGTGCCAGCTCACCACCGGGACAGGGGGCTGGAAACACCATATATTTT.

The chain is built from TRBV19 and TRBJ2-7; 8 bases match TRBD2. J gave up 6 bases and V 9 bases, and 4 bases lay outside the gene matches. Germline values: CDR1 LNHDA, CDR2 SQIVND (reference sequence). The CDR3 sequence is 11 residues long. CDR3 protein: CASGRAGEQYF. In DNA, the CDR3 is TGTGCCAGCGGGAGGGCGGGCGAGCAGTACTTC.

The genes are TRBV2 and TRBJ2-5, with 7 bases lining up with TRBD2. With V trimmed by 3 bases and J by 4 bases, 8 bases remained unmatched. The CDR3 length is 15 residues. Germline V gives CDR1 SNHLY, CDR2 FYNNEI. CDR3 sequence (DNA): TGTGCCAGCAGTGATCGGGCGGGGAGGGGAGAGACCCAGTACTTC. It yields the protein CASSDRAGRGETQYF.

V usage is TRBV23-1 and J usage is TRBJ2-1; 7 bases fit TRBD1. TRBV23-1 is an ORF; its function is uncertain. Trimming took 3 bases from V and 4 from J; bases not matched to a gene: 15. The CDR3 loop spans 18 amino acids. The CDR3 DNA follows: TGCGCCAGCAGTCATACAGGGGCGGCAGTCAAGAGTTACAATGAGCAGTTCTTC. Protein sequence: CASSHTGAAVKSYNEQFF.

The chain employs TRBV27 and TRBJ2-7; 9 bases map to TRBD2. Looked up from germline, CDR1 is MNHEY and CDR2 is SMNVEV (reference sequence). The CDR3 covers 15 residues. The junction had 6 bases not matched to a gene; V was cut back by 2 bases and J by 4 bases. The CDR3 reads CASSLAGGPVYEQYF. CDR3 nucleotides: TGTGCCAGCAGTTTAGCGGGAGGGCCTGTGTACGAGCAGTACTTC.

The chain carries TRBV27 and TRBJ2-7; D not resolved. Germline V gene data show CDR1 as MNHEY and CDR2 as SMNVEV (reference sequence). The CDR3 is made up of 13 amino acids. V was pared by 3 bases and J by 0 bases, with 6 bases between. The CDR3 DNA follows: TGTGCCAGCAGTTTTACCCGCTCCTACGAGCAGTACTTC. It specifies CASSFTRSYEQYF.